This T cell receptor (beta chain) was retrieved from a study of cytomegalovirus exposure and HLA in healthy donors. The study's findings and limits: Differences between HLA loci emerged in a later analysis of TCR association rates, with DRB1 most and HLA-C fewest. In an earlier analysis, in fewer than 700 donors, most V segments appeared productive either ~87% or ~30% of the time. The authors enumerated over 150 TCR beta chains as linked to cytomegalovirus. Several of the most significant clusters appeared linked to common viral pathogens, based on a later analysis.

Trimming pared 1 base from V and 0 bases from J, leaving 6 bases between. CDR1 and CDR2 from the germline V gene are SGHTA and FQGNSA. The CDR3 sequence is 14 residues long. Use of 60 Vbeta and 13 Jbeta primers characterized the PCR. The assay was immunoSEQ multiplex PCR, and TCRdb's table has in-frame clones only and misses some. The sample table sets out 200,000 or so clones. In the case of this clone: What it binds is not known.

Material for sequencing was PBMCs. This chain uses TRBV7-2 with TRBJ1-1; a weak D match, TRBD1 (5 bases). The receptor's source is a girl aged 2 to 9 in good health and CMV-seropositive. This CDR3 reads CASSLEGLNTEAFF. CDR3 sequence (DNA): TGTGCCAGCAGCTTAGAGGGGTTGAACACTGAAGCTTTCTTT.